The 21 T cell receptor beta chains listed next were all sequenced from one sample in a study of control samples from healthy donors and cancer patients. Some clones are missing from TCRdb's copy, which holds only in-frame ones; the method was immunoSEQ multiplex PCR. The sample carries some 140,000 clones, about 90% recorded once. The sample was PBMCs. The origin of the receptors is a man between 50 and 59 years old with head and neck cancer.

The gene calls are TRBV18 and TRBJ2-7, with D possibly being TRBD2 (5 bases). The CDR3 loop spans 14 amino acids. With 0 bases removed from V and 5 bases from J, the gap between germline ends came to 11 bases. CDR1 and CDR2 from the germline V gene are KGHSH and LQKENI. The CDR3 protein is CASSPPSGFDEQYF. CDR3 coding DNA: TGTGCCAGCTCACCACCCTCGGGGTTCGACGAGCAGTACTTC.

This chain connects TRBV7-9 to TRBJ2-7; no clear D gene. CDR1 and CDR2 (germline): SEHNR, FQNEAQ (reference sequence). This CDR3 spans 13 amino acids. The V end was cut by 5 bases, the J end by 2 bases, with 10 bases between. The CDR3 bases are TGTGCCAGCAGCCAGCAGAACACCTACGAGCAGTACTTC. It encodes CASSQQNTYEQYF. The variable domain in full, completed from reference TRBV7-9 and TRBJ2-7, reads DTGVSQNPRHKITKRGQNVTFRCDPISEHNRLYWYRQTLGQGPEFLTYFQNEAQLEKSRLLSDRFSAERPKGSFSTLEIQRTEQGDSAMYLCASSQQNTYEQYFGPGTRLTVT.

This clone was seen only a few times. The gene calls are TRBV4-2 and TRBJ1-5; no clear D. Germline values: CDR1 LGHNA, CDR2 YNFKEQ. CDR3 length: 14 residues. The V end lost 4 bases, the J end lost 3 bases, and 10 bases lay between the germline ends. CDR3 loop: CASSPDANNQPQHF. The DNA of the CDR3 is TGTGCCAGCAGCCCGGACGCGAACAATCAGCCCCAGCATTTT.

The CDR3 coding sequence is TGTGCCAGCAGTTACTCGATGTTTACTGAAGCTTTCTTT. Translation: CASSYSMFTEAFF. This chain links TRBV6-5 with TRBJ1-1; D ambiguous. This CDR3 has 13 residues. V lost 0 bases and J 5 bases, leaving 7 bases between the germline ends. The germline gives CDR1 MNHEY, CDR2 SVGAGI.

The genes are TRBV28 and TRBJ1-6, with D possibly matching TRBD1 (6 bases). The length of the CDR3 is 13 residues. Germline-derived CDR1 and CDR2 are MDHEN and SYDVKM. V was trimmed by 8 bases and J by 10 bases, leaving 15 bases between them. DNA of the CDR3: TGTGCCAGCCGTAAGGGGGTTGGGTCACCCCTCCACTTT. Encoded protein: CASRKGVGSPLHF.

The genes are TRBV5-1 and TRBJ2-7; weak D call: TRBD1 (5 bases). Deletions cut 0 bases from V and 6 bases from J, with 10 bases between. Germline CDR1 and CDR2: SGHRS and YFSETQ. This CDR3 is built from 13 residues. The CDR3 DNA follows: TGCGCCAGCAGCTTGGAAGGGGTCGGCGAGCAGTACTTC. Translation gives CASSLEGVGEQYF.

This sequence joins TRBV19 and TRBJ2-7; D gene uncertain. With 4 bases removed from V and 0 bases from J, the gap between germline ends came to 10 bases. CDR1 LNHDA and CDR2 SQIVND come from the germline V gene (reference sequence). This CDR3 has 14 residues. This CDR3 reads CASSRRPLSYEQYF. The CDR3, as DNA: TGTGCCAGTAGTAGGCGGCCCCTCTCCTACGAGCAGTACTTC.

J is TRBJ1-5 and V is TRBV6-6; D may be TRBD1 (5 bases). CDR1 MNHNY and CDR2 SVGAGI come from the germline V gene (reference sequence). V gave up 4 bases and J gave up 0 bases, with 7 bases separating them. CDR3 length: 14 amino acids. The CDR3 protein is CASSSDSSNQPQHF. CDR3 DNA sequence: TGTGCCAGCAGTTCAGACAGTAGCAATCAGCCCCAGCATTTT.

CDR3 sequence (DNA): TGTGCCAGCAGCCCCTCCTTGGCCGCAGCCCCCACAGATACGCAGTATTTT. This gives the protein CASSPSLAAAPTDTQYF. This sequence joins TRBV5-6 and TRBJ2-3; D call uncertain. Trimming removed 4 bases at V and 2 bases at J, with 20 bases between. The V gene's germline CDR1 is SGHDT and CDR2 YYEEEE. CDR3 length equals 17 residues.

The rearrangement joins TRBV10-3 to TRBJ2-1, with 8 positions matching TRBD2. The germline V gene encodes CDR1 ENHRY and CDR2 SYGVKD. The CDR3 is 14 amino acids. With V trimmed by 6 bases and J by 5 bases, 6 bases remained unmatched. The CDR3 reads CAISKRESDNEQFF. The CDR3 coding sequence is TGTGCCATCAGCAAGCGGGAGTCCGACAATGAGCAGTTCTTC.

V gene TRBV10-1 combines with J gene TRBJ2-5; TRBD1 matches 8 bases. Germline V CDR1 and CDR2: WNHNN, SYGVQD (reference sequence). CDR3 size: 14 residues. Unmatched junction bases numbered 9, after V lost 10 bases and J lost 2 bases. The CDR3 is CATRPGTGQETQYF. CDR3 DNA: TGCGCCACCCGCCCCGGGACAGGACAAGAGACCCAGTACTTC.

This chain links TRBV7-3 with TRBJ2-1; the D gene is possibly TRBD1 (6 bases). This CDR3 has 15 residues. V was clipped by 6 bases and J by 8 bases, with 20 bases between them. Per the germline V gene, CDR1 is SGHTA and CDR2 is FQGTGA. The CDR3 is CASREQGPAEHEQFF. The CDR3 DNA is TGTGCCAGCAGGGAACAGGGTCCCGCGGAGCATGAGCAGTTCTTC.

The chain carries TRBV3-1 (or the pseudogene TRBV3-2) and TRBJ2-5; either TRBD1 or TRBD2 may fit D (6 bases each). The CDR3 runs 15 residues. Trimming stripped 5 bases from V and 2 bases from J, with 15 bases between. CDR1 and CDR2 from the germline V gene are LGHDT and YNNKEL (reference sequence). The CDR3 is CASSAYGGFQETQYF. In nucleotides, the CDR3 is TGTGCCAGCAGCGCCTACGGGGGCTTTCAAGAGACCCAGTACTTC.

This chain links TRBV9 with TRBJ2-1, with TRBD1 matching over 7 bases. The CDR3 totals 14 residues. Losses at the gene ends were 3 bases for V and 7 bases for J; bases not matched to a gene: 7. Germline V gene data show CDR1 as SGDLS and CDR2 as YYNGEE. The CDR3, as DNA: TGTGCCAGCAGCGATCGACAGGGTAGGAATGAGCAGTTCTTC. Its protein is CASSDRQGRNEQFF. The whole variable domain, remainder taken from reference TRBV9 and TRBJ2-1, is DSGVTQTPKHLITATGQRVTLRCSPRSGDLSVYWYQQSLDQGLQFLIQYYNGEERAKGNILERFSAQQFPDLHSELNLSSLELGDSALYFCASSDRQGRNEQFFGPGTRLTVL.

The genes are TRBV3-1 (or the pseudogene TRBV3-2) and TRBJ2-3, with D perhaps given as TRBD1 or TRBD2 (5 bases each). Per the germline V gene, CDR1 is LGHDT and CDR2 is YNNKEL (reference sequence). CDR3 length: 14 residues. V lost 4 bases to trimming and J lost 4 bases, with 12 bases between them. The CDR3 nucleotides read TGTGCCAGCAGCCCCACCCAGGGAGCAGATACGCAGTATTTT. Translated, it gives CASSPTQGADTQYF.

The chain recombines TRBV5-8 with TRBJ2-5, with unresolved D. Germline CDR1 is SGHTS and CDR2 is YDEGEE. The CDR3 is 13 residues long. The V gene lost 0 bases and the J gene lost 4 bases, with 7 bases spanning the gap. The CDR3 DNA follows: TGTGCCAGCAGCTTGGACCGAAGAGAGACCCAGTACTTC. Translated: CASSLDRRETQYF.

The rearrangement uses TRBV9 and TRBJ1-4; weak D call: TRBD1 (6 bases). CDR3 length: 14 residues. V was cut by 6 bases and J by 3 bases, with 12 bases left in between. Looked up from germline, CDR1 is SGDLS and CDR2 is YYNGEE. CDR3 sequence (DNA): TGTGCCAGCACCACAGGGAAGTCTAATGAAAAACTGTTTTTT. This gives the protein CASTTGKSNEKLFF.

The rearrangement links TRBV7-2 to TRBJ2-3; 12 bases fit TRBD2. Germline V gene lookup returns CDR1 SGHTA and CDR2 FQGNSA. Trimming at V came to 5 bases and at J to 8 bases, leaving 8 bases not matched to a gene. The CDR3 totals 15 residues. The chain's CDR3 is CASSPGLAGYSTQYF. The CDR3 DNA reads as TGTGCCAGCAGCCCCGGACTAGCGGGGTACTCTACGCAGTATTTT.

Only one count was recorded for this clone. J is TRBJ1-3 and V is TRBV7-9; D is perhaps TRBD1 (6 bases). CDR3 length: 15 amino acids. CDR1 SEHNR and CDR2 FQNEAQ come from the germline V gene (reference sequence). The ends were cut back, 7 bases at V and 4 bases at J, with 17 bases in the middle. The CDR3 nucleotides are TGTGCCAGCACTATGGGGGGGGCGCCCGGAAACACCATATATTTT. Its translation: CASTMGGAPGNTIYF.

This chain links TRBV5-1 with TRBJ2-1; D is possibly TRBD1 or TRBD2 (5 bases each). CDR3 length: 16 residues. V shed 0 bases and J shed 3 bases, with 13 bases lying between them. Germline CDR1 is SGHRS and CDR2 is YFSETQ. CDR3 sequence: CASSLAGTLGYNEQFF. The CDR3 DNA sequence: TGCGCCAGCAGCTTGGCCGGGACCCTGGGCTACAATGAGCAGTTCTTC. Filled out from reference TRBV5-1 and TRBJ2-1, the complete variable domain reads KAGVTQTPRYLIKTRGQQVTLSCSPISGHRSVSWYQQTPGQGLQFLFEYFSETQRNKGNFPGRFSGRQFSNSRSEMNVSTLELGDSALYLCASSLAGTLGYNEQFFGPGTRLTVL.

DNA of the CDR3: TGTGCCAGCAGCCGGATCCTTCCCTATAATTCACCCCTCCACTTT. Its translation: CASSRILPYNSPLHF. The gene calls are TRBV6-5 and TRBJ1-6; no reliable D call. The V gene lost 6 bases and the J gene lost 2 bases, with 11 bases spanning the gap. This CDR3 spans 15 amino acids. Germline V lookup: CDR1 MNHEY, CDR2 SVGAGI.